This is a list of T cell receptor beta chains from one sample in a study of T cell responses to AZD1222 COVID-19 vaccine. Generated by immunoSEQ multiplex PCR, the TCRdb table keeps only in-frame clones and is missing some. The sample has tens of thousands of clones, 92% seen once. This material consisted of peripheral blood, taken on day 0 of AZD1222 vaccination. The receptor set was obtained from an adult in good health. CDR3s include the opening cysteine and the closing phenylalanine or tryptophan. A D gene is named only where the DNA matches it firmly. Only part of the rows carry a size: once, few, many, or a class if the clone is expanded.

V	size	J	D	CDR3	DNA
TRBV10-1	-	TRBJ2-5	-	CASSEGRTKETQYF	TGCGCCAGCAGTGAAGGGCGGACAAAAGAGACCCAGTACTTC
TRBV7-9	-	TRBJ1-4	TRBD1	CASSLGRPGTGATNEKLFF	TGTGCCAGCAGCTTAGGCCGCCCCGGGACAGGGGCAACTAATGAAAAACTGTTTTTT
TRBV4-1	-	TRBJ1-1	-	CASSRAQTSATEAFF	TGCGCCAGCAGCCGAGCACAAACTTCAGCGACTGAAGCTTTCTTT
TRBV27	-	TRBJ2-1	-	CASSSRTNNEQFF	TGTGCCAGCAGTTCCCGGACTAACAATGAGCAGTTCTTC
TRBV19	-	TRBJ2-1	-	CASGTYYSYNEQFF	TGTGCCAGTGGGACTTACTACTCCTACAATGAGCAGTTCTTC
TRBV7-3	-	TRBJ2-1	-	CASSLTGAGKANEQFF	TGTGCCAGCAGCTTAACGGGCGCGGGAAAAGCCAATGAGCAGTTCTTC
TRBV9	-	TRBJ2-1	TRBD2	CASSVLRTSEAYNEQFF	TGTGCCAGCAGCGTATTACGGACTAGCGAGGCCTACAATGAGCAGTTCTTC
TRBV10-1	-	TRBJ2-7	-	CASSGGRDGTYEQYF	TGCGCCAGCAGCGGGGGCCGGGACGGGACCTACGAGCAGTACTTC
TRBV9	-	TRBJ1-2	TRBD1	CASSPNLGTGGLGYTF	TGTGCCAGCAGCCCTAACCTCGGGACAGGAGGACTTGGCTACACCTTC
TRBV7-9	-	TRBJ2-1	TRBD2	CASSLPPRLAGDEQFF	TGTGCCAGCAGCTTACCCCCTAGGCTAGCGGGAGATGAGCAGTTCTTC
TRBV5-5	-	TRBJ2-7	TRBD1	CASSLATGRAYEQYF	TGTGCCAGCAGCTTGGCGACAGGGCGGGCCTACGAGCAGTACTTC
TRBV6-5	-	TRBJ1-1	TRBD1	CASRRQGADEAFF	TGTGCCAGCAGACGACAGGGGGCTGATGAAGCTTTCTTT
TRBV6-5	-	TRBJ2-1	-	CASSQRARNEQFF	TGTGCCAGCAGTCAGCGCGCTAGGAATGAGCAGTTCTTC
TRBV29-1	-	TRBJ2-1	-	CSAKGSGTYNEQFF	TGCAGCGCTAAGGGGTCCGGGACCTACAATGAGCAGTTCTTC
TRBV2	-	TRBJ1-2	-	CASSADGGVGYYGYTF	TGTGCCAGCAGTGCGGACGGAGGGGTGGGTTACTATGGCTACACCTTC
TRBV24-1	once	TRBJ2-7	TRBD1	CATSDPGQGSYEQYF	TGTGCCACCAGTGATCCGGGACAGGGGTCTTACGAGCAGTACTTC
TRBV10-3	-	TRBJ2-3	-	CAISRPGADTQYF	TGTGCCATCTCCCGACCGGGCGCAGATACGCAGTATTTT
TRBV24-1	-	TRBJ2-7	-	CATSDFTQGEQYF	TGTGCCACCAGTGATTTTACACAGGGCGAGCAGTACTTC
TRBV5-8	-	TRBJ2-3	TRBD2	CASSFLAGPTDTQYF	TGTGCCAGCAGCTTCTTAGCGGGCCCCACAGATACGCAGTATTTT
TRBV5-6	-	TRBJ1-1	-	CASSLVGRNTEAFF	TGTGCCAGCAGCTTGGTAGGCCGGAACACTGAAGCTTTCTTT
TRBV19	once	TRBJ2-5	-	CASKLEGRETQYF	TGTGCCAGTAAACTGGAGGGGCGAGAGACCCAGTACTTC
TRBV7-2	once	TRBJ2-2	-	CASSRTLWAGELFF	TGTGCCAGCAGCCGGACCCTTTGGGCCGGGGAGCTGTTTTTT
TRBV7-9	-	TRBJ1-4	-	CASSLAAGIGEKLFF	TGTGCCAGCAGCCTAGCGGCGGGGATTGGCGAAAAACTGTTTTTT
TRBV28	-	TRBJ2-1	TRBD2	CASSSLAGGGYGEQFF	TGTGCCAGCAGTTCGCTAGCGGGAGGAGGTTATGGTGAGCAGTTCTTC
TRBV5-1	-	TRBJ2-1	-	CASSLRTDVDEQFF	TGCGCCAGCAGCCTACGGACCGACGTCGATGAGCAGTTCTTC
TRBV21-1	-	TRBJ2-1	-	CASSTQTSGANNEQFF	TGTGCCAGCAGCACGCAGACTAGCGGGGCAAACAATGAGCAGTTCTTC
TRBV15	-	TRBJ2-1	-	CATSKLGGTGEQFF	TGTGCCACCAGCAAGTTGGGCGGAACTGGTGAGCAGTTCTTC
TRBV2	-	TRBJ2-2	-	CASSGGSGSNTGELFF	TGTGCCAGCAGTGGTGGCTCGGGATCGAACACCGGGGAGCTGTTTTTT
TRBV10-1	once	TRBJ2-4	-	CASSEAVVGKNIQYF	TGCGCCAGCAGTGAGGCAGTTGTGGGCAAAAACATTCAGTACTTC
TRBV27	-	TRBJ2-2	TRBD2	CASSFGLAANTGELFF	TGTGCCAGCAGTTTTGGGCTAGCGGCGAACACCGGGGAGCTGTTTTTT
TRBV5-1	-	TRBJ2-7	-	CASSPSGTRTYEQYF	TGCGCCAGCAGCCCAAGCGGAACTCGAACCTACGAGCAGTACTTC
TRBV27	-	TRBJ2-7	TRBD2	CASSWRESSYEQYF	TGTGCCAGCAGTTGGCGGGAGAGCTCCTACGAGCAGTACTTC
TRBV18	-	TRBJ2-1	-	CASSPPHLGADNEQFF	TGTGCCAGCTCACCACCGCATCTAGGAGCAGACAATGAGCAGTTCTTC
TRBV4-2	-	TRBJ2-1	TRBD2	CASSQLAGDYNEQFF	TGTGCCAGCAGCCAGCTAGCGGGTGACTACAATGAGCAGTTCTTC
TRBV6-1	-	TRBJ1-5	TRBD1	CASSEALTGEGNQPQHF	TGTGCCAGCAGTGAAGCCTTGACAGGGGAGGGCAATCAGCCCCAGCATTTT
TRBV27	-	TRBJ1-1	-	CASSSSRVNTEAFF	TGTGCCAGCAGTTCCTCCAGGGTAAACACTGAAGCTTTCTTT
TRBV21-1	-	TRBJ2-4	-	CASSRRGILAKNIQYF	TGTGCCAGCAGTCGCCGGGGGATTCTAGCCAAAAACATTCAGTACTTC
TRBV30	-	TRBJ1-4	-	CAWSGAGGEKLFF	TGTGCCTGGAGTGGGGCGGGGGGTGAAAAACTGTTTTTT
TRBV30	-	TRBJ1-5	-	CAWSLGAQPQHF	TGTGCCTGGAGCCTAGGGGCTCAGCCCCAGCATTTT
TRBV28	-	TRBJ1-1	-	CASSFQLGTTAAFF	TGTGCCAGCAGTTTCCAGCTCGGGACCACAGCGGCTTTCTTT
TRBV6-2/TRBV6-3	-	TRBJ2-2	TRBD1	CASSPGTGYTGELFF	TGTGCCAGCAGTCCCGGGACAGGGTATACCGGGGAGCTGTTTTTT
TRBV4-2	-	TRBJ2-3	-	CASSQRAGPDTQYF	TGTGCCAGCAGCCAAAGAGCGGGCCCCGATACGCAGTATTTT
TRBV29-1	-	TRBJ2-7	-	CSVEDRYSYEQYF	TGCAGCGTAGAAGACAGGTATTCCTACGAGCAGTACTTC
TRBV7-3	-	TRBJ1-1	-	CASSLWASGGNTEAFF	TGTGCCAGCAGCTTATGGGCGAGTGGGGGGAACACTGAAGCTTTCTTT
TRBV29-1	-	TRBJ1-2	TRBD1	CSVTGGPFTNYGYTF	TGCAGCGTGACAGGGGGCCCTTTCACTAACTATGGCTACACCTTC
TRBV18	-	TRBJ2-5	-	CASSSTQPGPSAETQYF	TGTGCCAGCTCGTCTACTCAACCGGGGCCTTCGGCAGAGACCCAGTACTTC
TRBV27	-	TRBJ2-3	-	CASTAVTGGPPSTDTQYF	TGTGCCAGCACCGCCGTCACTGGGGGGCCCCCCAGCACAGATACGCAGTATTTT
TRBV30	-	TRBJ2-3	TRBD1	CAWGSGGGTDTQYF	TGTGCCTGGGGCTCAGGGGGAGGCACAGATACGCAGTATTTT
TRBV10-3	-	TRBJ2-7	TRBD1	CAISESLGTVYEQYF	TGTGCCATCAGTGAGTCTTTAGGGACAGTCTACGAGCAGTACTTC
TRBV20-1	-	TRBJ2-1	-	CSANEENEQFF	TGCAGTGCTAATGAGGAAAATGAGCAGTTCTTC
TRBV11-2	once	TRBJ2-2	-	CASSLGQATGELFF	TGTGCCAGCAGCTTAGGTCAAGCCACCGGGGAGCTGTTTTTT
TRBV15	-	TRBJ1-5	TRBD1	CATSRQGAGQPQHF	TGTGCCACCAGCAGACAGGGGGCTGGTCAGCCCCAGCATTTT
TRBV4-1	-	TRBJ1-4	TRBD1	CASSRAGTGNEKLFF	TGCGCCAGCAGCCGAGCCGGGACAGGGAATGAAAAACTGTTTTTT
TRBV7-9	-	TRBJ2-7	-	CASSLGGTPIQYEQYF	TGTGCCAGCAGCTTAGGGGGGACTCCTATCCAATACGAGCAGTACTTC
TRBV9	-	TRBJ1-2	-	CASSVGGDYGYTF	TGTGCCAGCAGCGTAGGCGGAGACTATGGCTACACCTTC
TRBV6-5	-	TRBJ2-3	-	CASYSVGVVLDTQYF	TGTGCCAGCTATAGCGTCGGGGTCGTCCTAGATACGCAGTATTTT
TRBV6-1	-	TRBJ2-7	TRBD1	CASSESGTGGYEQYF	TGTGCCAGCAGTGAATCCGGGACAGGGGGCTACGAGCAGTACTTC
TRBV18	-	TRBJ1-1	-	CASSPPGDTEAFF	TGTGCCAGCTCACCTCCAGGGGACACTGAAGCTTTCTTT
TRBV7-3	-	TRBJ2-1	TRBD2	CASSPQGLAGGLSYNEQFF	TGTGCCAGCAGCCCCCAGGGTCTAGCGGGAGGGCTCTCCTACAATGAGCAGTTCTTC